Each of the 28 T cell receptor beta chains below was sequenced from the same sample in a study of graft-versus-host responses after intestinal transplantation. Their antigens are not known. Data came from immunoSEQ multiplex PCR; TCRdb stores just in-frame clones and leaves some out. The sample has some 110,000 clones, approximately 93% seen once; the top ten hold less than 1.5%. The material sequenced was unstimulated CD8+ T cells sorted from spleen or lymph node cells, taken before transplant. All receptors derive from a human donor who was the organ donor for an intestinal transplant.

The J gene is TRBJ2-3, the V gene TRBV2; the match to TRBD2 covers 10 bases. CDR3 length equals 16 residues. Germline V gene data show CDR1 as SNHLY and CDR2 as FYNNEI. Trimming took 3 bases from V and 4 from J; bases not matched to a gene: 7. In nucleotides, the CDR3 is TGTGCCAGCAGTGAGCGGACTAGCGGAGCCCCAGATACGCAGTATTTT. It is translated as CASSERTSGAPDTQYF.

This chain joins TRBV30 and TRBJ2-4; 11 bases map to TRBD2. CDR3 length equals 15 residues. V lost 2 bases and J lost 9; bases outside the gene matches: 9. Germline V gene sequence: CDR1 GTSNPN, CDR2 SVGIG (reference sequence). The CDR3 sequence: CAWSSIAGGIGIQYF. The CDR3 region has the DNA TGTGCCTGGAGTTCTATAGCGGGAGGGATTGGCATTCAGTACTTC.

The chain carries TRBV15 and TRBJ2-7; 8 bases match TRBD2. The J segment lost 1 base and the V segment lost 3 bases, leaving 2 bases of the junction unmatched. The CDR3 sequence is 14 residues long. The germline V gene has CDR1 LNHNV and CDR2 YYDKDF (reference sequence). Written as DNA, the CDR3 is TGTGCCACCAGCAGTCGGGGGGGGTCCTACGAGCAGTACTTC. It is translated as CATSSRGGSYEQYF.

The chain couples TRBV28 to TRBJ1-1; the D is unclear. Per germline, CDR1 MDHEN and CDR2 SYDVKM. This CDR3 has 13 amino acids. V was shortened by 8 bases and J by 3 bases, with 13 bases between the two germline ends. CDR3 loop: CASVFGWHTEAFF. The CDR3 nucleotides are TGTGCCAGCGTTTTTGGATGGCACACTGAAGCTTTCTTT.

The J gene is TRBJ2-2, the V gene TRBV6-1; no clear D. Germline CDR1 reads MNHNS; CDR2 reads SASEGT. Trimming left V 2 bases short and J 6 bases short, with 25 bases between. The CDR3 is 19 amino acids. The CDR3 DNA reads TGTGCCAGCAGTGAATACGCGACATGGGCGCGTGCCATCCCCGGGGAGCTGTTTTTT. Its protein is CASSEYATWARAIPGELFF.

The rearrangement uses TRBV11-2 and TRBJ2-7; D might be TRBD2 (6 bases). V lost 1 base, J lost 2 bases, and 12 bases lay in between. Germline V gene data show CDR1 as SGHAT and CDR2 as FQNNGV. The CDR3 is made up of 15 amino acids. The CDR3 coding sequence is TGTGCCAGCAGCTTAGGAGCAGGGACTGCCTACGAGCAGTACTTC. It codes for CASSLGAGTAYEQYF.

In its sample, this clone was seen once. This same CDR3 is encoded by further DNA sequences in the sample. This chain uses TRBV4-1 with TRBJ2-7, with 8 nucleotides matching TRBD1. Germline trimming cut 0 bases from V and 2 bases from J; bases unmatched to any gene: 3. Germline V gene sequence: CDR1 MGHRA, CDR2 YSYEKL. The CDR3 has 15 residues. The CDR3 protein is CASSQDSGGTYEQYF. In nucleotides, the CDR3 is TGCGCCAGCAGCCAAGATTCAGGGGGCACCTACGAGCAGTACTTC.

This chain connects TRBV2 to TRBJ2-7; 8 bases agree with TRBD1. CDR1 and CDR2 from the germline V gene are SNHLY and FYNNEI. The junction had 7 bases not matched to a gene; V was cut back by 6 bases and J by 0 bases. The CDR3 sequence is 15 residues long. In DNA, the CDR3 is TGTGCCAGCAGGGCGGGACAGGAGATCTCCTACGAGCAGTACTTC. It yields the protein CASRAGQEISYEQYF.

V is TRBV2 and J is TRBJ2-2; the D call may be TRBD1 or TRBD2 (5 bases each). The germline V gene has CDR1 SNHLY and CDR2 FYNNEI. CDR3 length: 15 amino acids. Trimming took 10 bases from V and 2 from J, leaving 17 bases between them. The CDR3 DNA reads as TGTGCCATCCTACTCTGGGACGTAAACACCGGGGAGCTGTTTTTT. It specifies CAILLWDVNTGELFF.

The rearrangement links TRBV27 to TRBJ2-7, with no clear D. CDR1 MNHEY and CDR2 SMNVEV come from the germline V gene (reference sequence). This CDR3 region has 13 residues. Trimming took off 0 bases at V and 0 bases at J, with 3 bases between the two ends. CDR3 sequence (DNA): TGTGCCAGCAGTTTATCTTTCTCCTACGAGCAGTACTTC. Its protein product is CASSLSFSYEQYF.

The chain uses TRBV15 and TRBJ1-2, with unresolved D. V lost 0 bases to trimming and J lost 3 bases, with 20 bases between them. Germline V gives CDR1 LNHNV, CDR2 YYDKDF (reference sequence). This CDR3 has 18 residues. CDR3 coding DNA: TGTGCCACCAGCAGAGATATCTTCGCGACGGAGAGGTACTATGGCTACACCTTC. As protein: CATSRDIFATERYYGYTF.

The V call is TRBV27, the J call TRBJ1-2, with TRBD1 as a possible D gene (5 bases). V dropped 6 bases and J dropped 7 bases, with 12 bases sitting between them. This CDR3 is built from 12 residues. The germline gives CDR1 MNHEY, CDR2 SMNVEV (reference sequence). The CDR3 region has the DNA TGTGCCAGCAGACATGGGGGAGCTGGCTACACCTTC. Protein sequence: CASRHGGAGYTF.

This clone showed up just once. The chain's CDR3 is CASSTRIYNEQFF. The CDR3 DNA reads TGTGCCAGCAGTACTAGGATCTACAATGAGCAGTTCTTC. The chain joins TRBV6-5 to TRBJ2-1; a possible D gene is TRBD2 (5 bases). Trimming took 5 bases from V and 3 from J, leaving 8 bases between them. The germline V gene has CDR1 MNHEY and CDR2 SVGAGI. There are 13 residues in the CDR3.

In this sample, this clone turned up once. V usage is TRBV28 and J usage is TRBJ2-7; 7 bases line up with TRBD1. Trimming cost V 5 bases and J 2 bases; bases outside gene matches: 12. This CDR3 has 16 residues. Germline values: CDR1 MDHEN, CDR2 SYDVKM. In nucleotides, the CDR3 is TGTGCCAGCAGTACCCCCCGGACAGGTACGCCCTACGAGCAGTACTTC. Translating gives CASSTPRTGTPYEQYF. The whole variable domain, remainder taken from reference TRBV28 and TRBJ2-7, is DVKVTQSSRYLVKRTGEKVFLECVQDMDHENMFWYRQDPGLGLRLIYFSYDVKMKEKGDIPEGYSVSREKKERFSLILESASTNQTSMYLCASSTPRTGTPYEQYFGPGTRLTVT.

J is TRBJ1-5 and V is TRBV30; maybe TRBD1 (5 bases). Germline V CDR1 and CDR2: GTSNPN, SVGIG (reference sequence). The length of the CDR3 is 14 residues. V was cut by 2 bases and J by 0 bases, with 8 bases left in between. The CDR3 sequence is CAWSTGYSNQPQHF. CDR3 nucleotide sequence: TGTGCCTGGAGTACAGGCTATAGCAATCAGCCCCAGCATTTT.

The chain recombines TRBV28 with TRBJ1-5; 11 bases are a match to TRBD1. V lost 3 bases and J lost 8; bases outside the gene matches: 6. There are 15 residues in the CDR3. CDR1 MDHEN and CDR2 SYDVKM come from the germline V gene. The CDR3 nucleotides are TGTGCCAGCAGTTTGGGGACAGGGGGATGGAAGCCCCAGCATTTT. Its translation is CASSLGTGGWKPQHF.

CDR3: CASSRGGLAYEQYF. The CDR3 DNA is TGTGCCAGCTCACGGGGGGGATTAGCCTACGAGCAGTACTTC. The chain combines TRBV18 with TRBJ2-7, with 7 bases identical to TRBD2. The V and J ends lost 4 bases and 2 bases, in that order; junction bases with no gene match: 5. The CDR3 is 14 amino acids. Germline-derived CDR1 and CDR2 are KGHSH and LQKENI.

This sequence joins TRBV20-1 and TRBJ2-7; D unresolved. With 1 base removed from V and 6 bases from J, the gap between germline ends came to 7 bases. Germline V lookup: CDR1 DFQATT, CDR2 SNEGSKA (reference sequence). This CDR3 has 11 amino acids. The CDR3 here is CSARVISEQYF. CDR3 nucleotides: TGCAGTGCTAGAGTTATCTCCGAGCAGTACTTC.

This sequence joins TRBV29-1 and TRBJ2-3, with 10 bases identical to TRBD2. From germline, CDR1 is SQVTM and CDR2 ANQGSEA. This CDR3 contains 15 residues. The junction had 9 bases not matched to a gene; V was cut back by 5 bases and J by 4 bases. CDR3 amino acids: CSVMNLAGGPDTQYF. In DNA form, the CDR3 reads TGCAGCGTTATGAACTTAGCGGGAGGCCCAGATACGCAGTATTTT.

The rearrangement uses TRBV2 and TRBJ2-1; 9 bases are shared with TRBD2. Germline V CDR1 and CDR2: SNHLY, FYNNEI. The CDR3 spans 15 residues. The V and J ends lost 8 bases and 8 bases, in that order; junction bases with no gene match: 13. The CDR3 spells CASVDEAGGSYEQFF. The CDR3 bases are TGTGCCAGCGTCGACGAAGCGGGAGGATCGTATGAGCAGTTCTTC. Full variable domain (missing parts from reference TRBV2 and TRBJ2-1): EPEVTQTPSHQVTQMGQEVILRCVPISNHLYFYWYRQILGQKVEFLVSFYNNEISEKSEIFDDQFSVERPDGSNFTLKIRSTKLEDSAMYFCASVDEAGGSYEQFFGPGTRLTVL.

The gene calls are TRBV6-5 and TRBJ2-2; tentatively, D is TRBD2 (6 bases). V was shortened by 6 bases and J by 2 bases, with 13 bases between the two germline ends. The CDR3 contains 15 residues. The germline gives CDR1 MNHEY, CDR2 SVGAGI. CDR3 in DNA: TGTGCCAGCAGACCCGGGACTGGAAACACCGGGGAGCTGTTTTTT. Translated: CASRPGTGNTGELFF.

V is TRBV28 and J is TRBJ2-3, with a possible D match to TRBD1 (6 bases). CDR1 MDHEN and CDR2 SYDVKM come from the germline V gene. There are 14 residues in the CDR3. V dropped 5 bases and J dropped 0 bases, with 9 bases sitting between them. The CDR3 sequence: CASSLDRSTDTQYF. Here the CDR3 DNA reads TGTGCCAGCAGTCTGGACAGAAGCACAGATACGCAGTATTTT. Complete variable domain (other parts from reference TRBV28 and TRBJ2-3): DVKVTQSSRYLVKRTGEKVFLECVQDMDHENMFWYRQDPGLGLRLIYFSYDVKMKEKGDIPEGYSVSREKKERFSLILESASTNQTSMYLCASSLDRSTDTQYFGPGTRLTVL.

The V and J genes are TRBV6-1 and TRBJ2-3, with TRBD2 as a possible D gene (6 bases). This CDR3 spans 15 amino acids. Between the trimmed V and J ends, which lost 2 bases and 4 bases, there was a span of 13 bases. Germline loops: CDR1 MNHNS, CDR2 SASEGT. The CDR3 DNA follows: TGTGCCAGCAGTGAATCTGGCGGAGGGGCAGATACGCAGTATTTT. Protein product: CASSESGGGADTQYF.

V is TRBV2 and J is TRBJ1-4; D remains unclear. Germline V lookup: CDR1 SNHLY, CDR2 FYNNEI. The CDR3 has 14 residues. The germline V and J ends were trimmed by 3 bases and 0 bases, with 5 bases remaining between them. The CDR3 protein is CASSERPTNEKLFF. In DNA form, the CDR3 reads TGTGCCAGCAGTGAGAGGCCAACTAATGAAAAACTGTTTTTT.

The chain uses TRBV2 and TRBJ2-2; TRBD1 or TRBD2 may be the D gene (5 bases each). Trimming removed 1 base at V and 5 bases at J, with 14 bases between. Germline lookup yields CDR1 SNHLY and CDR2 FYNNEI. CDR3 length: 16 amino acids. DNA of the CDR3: TGTGCCAGCAGTGAAGGACCCGGGGCCCTTACCGGGGAGCTGTTTTTT. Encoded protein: CASSEGPGALTGELFF. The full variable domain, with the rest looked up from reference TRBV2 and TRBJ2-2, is EPEVTQTPSHQVTQMGQEVILRCVPISNHLYFYWYRQILGQKVEFLVSFYNNEISEKSEIFDDQFSVERPDGSNFTLKIRSTKLEDSAMYFCASSEGPGALTGELFFGEGSRLTVL.

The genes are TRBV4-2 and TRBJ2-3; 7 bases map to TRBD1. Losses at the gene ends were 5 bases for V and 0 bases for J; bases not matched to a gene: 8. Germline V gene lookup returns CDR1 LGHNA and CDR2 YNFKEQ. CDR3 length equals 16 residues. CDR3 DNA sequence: TGTGCCAGCAGCGGCCCCGGGACAGCTAGCACAGATACGCAGTATTTT. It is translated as CASSGPGTASTDTQYF.

CDR3 coding DNA: TGTGCCAGCAGCCTAGGGACTAGCGGGAGTTCAGCCGAGGAGCTGTTTTTT. This codes for CASSLGTSGSSAEELFF. The chain combines TRBV7-9 with TRBJ2-2; 14 positions agree with TRBD2. Germline trimming cut 5 bases from V and 10 bases from J; bases unmatched to any gene: 12. This CDR3 has 17 residues. Germline V gene data show CDR1 as SEHNR and CDR2 as FQNEAQ (reference sequence).

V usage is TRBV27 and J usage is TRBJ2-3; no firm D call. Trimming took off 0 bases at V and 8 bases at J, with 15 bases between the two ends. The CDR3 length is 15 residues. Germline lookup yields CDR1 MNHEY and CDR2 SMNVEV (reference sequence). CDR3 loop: CASSLSPFGGSTQYF. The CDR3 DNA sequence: TGTGCCAGCAGTTTATCCCCCTTTGGCGGCTCTACGCAGTATTTT.